This entry features one T cell receptor beta chain sequence. These data originate in a study of blood T cell repertoires in COVID-19. About the research overall: COVID-19 samples collected from the United States, Italy and Spain covered acute and convalescent phases. T cells, B-cell-depleted T cells, or PBMCs supplied cDNA or gDNA.

Original processing methods: Estimation of nucleated cell counts was performed using reference gene primer amplification. The method was immunoSEQ multiplex PCR; TCRdb's version includes in-frame clones alone and lacks a portion of them. V and J calls and clone size are given by that table; D and trimming were obtained from the DNA. The sample consists of 200,000 to 250,000 clones, 65% to 85% of them appearing once. The CDR3 is made up of 14 amino acids. Germline CDR1 MNHEY, CDR2 SMNVEV (reference sequence). V dropped 3 bases and J dropped 7 bases, with 12 bases sitting between them. Sequenced sample: peripheral blood. The sequence came from a woman under 40 who had recovered from COVID-19. The chain couples TRBV27 to TRBJ2-2, with TRBD2 as a possible D gene (5 bases). The CDR3, as DNA: TGTGCCAGCAGTTTTCGGACCGGACTCGGGGAGCTGTTTTTT. Translation gives CASSFRTGLGELFF.